This T cell receptor beta chain was sequenced during a study of Graves' ophthalmopathy and Graves' hyperthyroidism. Germline-derived CDR1 and CDR2 are SGHTA and FQGNSA. The ends lost 5 bases at V and 7 bases at J; junction bases unmatched: 12. The CDR3 runs to 17 residues. RNA transcripts yielded amplified TCR beta CDR3 regions. HTBI-primed RT-PCR formed the first round, and a multiplex PCR formed the second. TCRdb passed the multiplex PCR reads through MiXCR, listing each CDR3 protein once. The sample includes under 250,000 distinct CDR3 sequences, around 28% of them seen just once. Sample: peripheral blood. This TCR derives from a man aged 45-65 years with Graves' ophthalmopathy. This chain uses TRBV7-2 with TRBJ1-6; 9 nucleotides agree with TRBD1. The CDR3 loop reads CASSPRIGTGSNSPLHF. DNA for the CDR3: TGTGCCAGCAGCCCGAGAATAGGGACAGGGTCGAATTCACCCCTCCACTTT.